This entry is about one T cell receptor beta chain. Seattle participants joined during active infection and were tracked over time. The data were obtained in a study of blood T cell repertoires in COVID-19. For the study at large: Acute and convalescent COVID-19 samples came from the United States, Italy and Spain. The cDNA or gDNA used as material had been derived from T cells, B-cell-depleted T cells, or PBMCs.

Original data processing: Estimates of nucleated cell counts were drawn from the amplification of reference gene primers. Repertoires were generated with immunoSEQ multiplex PCR, while TCRdb's copy carries only in-frame clones and drops some. Clone size and the V and J calls come from that table; the DNA yielded D and trimming. The sample shows around 280,000 clones, 89% of them seen only once. V lost 3 bases and J lost 2; bases outside the gene matches: 3. CDR3 length: 15 amino acids. CDR1 is SGHRS and CDR2 is YFSETQ in the germline V gene. J is TRBJ1-5 and V is TRBV5-1, with TRBD1 matching over 9 bases. This TCR derives from a woman aged 25 to 39 with COVID-19, enrolled during active disease. Sequenced: peripheral blood. The CDR3 DNA reads TGCGCCAGCAGCTCGACAGGGGGTGGCAATCAGCCCCAGCATTTT. Its translation: CASSSTGGGNQPQHF. The entire variable domain, with the rest obtained from reference TRBV5-1 and TRBJ1-5, is as follows: KAGVTQTPRYLIKTRGQQVTLSCSPISGHRSVSWYQQTPGQGLQFLFEYFSETQRNKGNFPGRFSGRQFSNSRSEMNVSTLELGDSALYLCASSSTGGGNQPQHFGDGTRLSIL.